The TCR beta chain under discussion was sequenced for a study of blood T cell repertoires in COVID-19 (dated by TCRdb to 2019 to 2021). About the study as a whole: The collaborator samples originated in the United States, Italy and Spain and spanned the acute and convalescent phases of COVID-19. Where available, HLA class I and class II types were taken from metadata supplied by the sample provider and were not determined by assay-based typing. Samples came from the ongoing ImmuneRACE study (first 160 participants) plus 1,254 subjects from 6 global collaborators. Sample metadata almost always included a de-identified subject ID, COVID-19 status, age in years and sex. The repertoires were made available in a free public database intended to serve as a resource for research on the immune response to SARS-CoV-2. The dataset comprised deeply sampled blood TCRbeta repertoires from subjects exposed to, actively infected with, or recovered from COVID-19. The prospective study material was composed of cDNA or gDNA derived from T cells, B-cell-depleted T cells, or PBMCs. The paper as a whole reports these results and caveats: Clinical and demographic metadata were provided uncurated, with the amount varying by source and participant.

CDR1 and CDR2 are read off the germline V gene (reference sequence) as LNHDA and SQIVND. The CDR3 sequence holds 17 residues, the cysteine and phenylalanine included. Just the 51-base CDR3 DNA is kept, in frame starting at base 1. Germline trimming amounts to 0 bases on V and 4 bases on J, with 7 as the count of junction bases outside the gene matches. This clone was detected once. Its target antigen remains unknown. No clone much larger than this one lies a single base away; base qualities are absent. The immunoSEQ Assay, a bias-controlled multiplex PCR, was used to amplify TCRbeta CDR3 regions from genomic DNA. The source study handled its data this way. Within the assay, amplification of reference gene primers was used to estimate how many nucleated cells each sample contained. Sequence reads were collapsed and filtered to measure the absolute abundance of every unique TCRbeta CDR3 rearrangement. For each sample, productive Simpson clonality was calculated as the square root of Simpson's diversity index over productive rearrangements. TCRdb took this table from immuneACCESS and kept in-frame rearrangements with V and J called. Such tables lack part of the clones; where checked against another copy, unresolved V genes explain under half of the gap, and the rest is unexplained. That table gives V, J and clone size, and the DNA gave D and trimming. The sample table shows 70,000 to 85,000 clones, and more than 90% are seen once. The ten biggest clones cover roughly a tenth of the sample.

The collaborating institutions used their own protocols to collect whole blood in K2EDTA tubes. For TCRbeta analysis, collaborators shipped samples as frozen whole blood, isolated PBMCs, or DNA extracted from either of those sample types. This sequence originates from a human donor in a cohort sampled during active COVID-19. The chain couples TRBV19 to TRBJ2-1; 9 of the junction bases match TRBD1. Material for sequencing was peripheral blood. CDR3 protein: CASSIDPGTGIYNEQFF. The nucleotide sequence is TGTGCCAGTAGTATAGACCCCGGGACAGGGATTTACAATGAGCAGTTCTTC.